This entry is about one T cell receptor (beta chain). What antigen it recognizes has not been identified. Qualities for individual bases were not recorded, and no much larger clone is one base off. Whole blood was collected in K2EDTA tubes by collaborating institutions according to the institutions' own protocols. For TCRbeta analysis, collaborators shipped samples in one of three forms: frozen whole blood, isolated PBMCs, or DNA extracted from either of those sample types. These data come from a study of blood T cell repertoires in COVID-19 (dated by TCRdb to about 2020). Context from the whole study: Collaborator samples came from the United States, Italy and Spain and covered acute and convalescent phases of COVID-19. The prospective study material was composed of cDNA or gDNA derived from T cells, B-cell-depleted T cells, or PBMCs. Subjects who had been exposed to COVID-19, were actively infected with it, or had recovered from it provided the deeply sampled blood TCRbeta repertoires that made up the dataset. The repertoires were made available in a free public database intended to serve as a resource for research on the immune response to SARS-CoV-2. The samples were drawn from the first 160 participants of the ongoing ImmuneRACE study and from under 1,500 subjects provided by 6 global collaborators. Nearly every sample came with metadata listing a de-identified subject ID, COVID-19 status, age in years and sex. Where available, HLA class I and class II types were taken from metadata supplied by the sample provider and were not determined by assay-based typing.

TCRbeta CDR3 regions were amplified from genomic DNA by means of the immunoSEQ Assay, a bias-controlled multiplex PCR. From the authors' description of their analysis: Within the assay, amplification of reference gene primers was used to estimate how many nucleated cells each sample contained. To quantify the absolute abundance of each unique TCRbeta CDR3 rearrangement, sequence reads were collapsed and filtered. For each sample, productive Simpson clonality was calculated as the square root of Simpson's diversity index over productive rearrangements. TCRdb took over this immuneACCESS table, retaining in-frame rearrangements with V and J assigned. Such tables are incomplete; in checked studies, under half of the missing clones stem from an unresolved V gene, and the remainder is unexplained. V, J and clone size reflect that table, while D and trimming were determined from the DNA. Across this sample there are 180,000 or so clones, with just over 85% seen only once. 8% to 10% of the sample comes from the top ten.

Overall study results and their limits: The amount of clinical and demographic metadata varied by source and participant and was provided uncurated.

Looking up the germline V gene yields CDR1 SGHTS and CDR2 YDEGEE. There are 15 amino acids in the CDR3, from cysteine to phenylalanine inclusive. The CDR3 DNA has 45 bases and is translated from base 1. Here V drops 3 bases and J drops 2 bases, and the junction holds 7 bases not matched to any gene. The source material was peripheral blood. The receptor chain draws on TRBV5-8 and TRBJ2-7; TRBD1 matches 8 bases in the middle. This clonotype was sampled from a man aged 60-69 years with acute or convalescent COVID-19. The nucleotides are TGTGCCAGCAGCTCGGGACAACAGGGGGCCTACGAGCAGTACTTC. It specifies CASSSGQQGAYEQYF. Reference TRBV5-8 and TRBJ2-7 genes cover what lies past the CDR3, so the full variable domain is EAGVTQSPTHLIKTRGQQATLRCSPISGHTSVYWYQQALGLGLQFLLWYDEGEERNRGNFPPRFSGRQFPNYSSELNVNALELEDSALYLCASSSGQQGAYEQYFGPGTRLTVT.